The 9 T cell receptor beta chains reported below all come from one sample, sequenced in a study of CD8 T cells in Susac syndrome. RNA, at roughly 0.5 to 1 ug, was reverse transcribed with random hexamers. From the immunoSEQ multiplex PCR reads, TCRdb called clonotypes with MiXCR, one entry per CDR3 protein. The data contain 110,000 to 150,000 distinct CDR3 sequences, 90% to 97% of them singletons. The sequencing input was CD4+ T cells from PBMCs. The source of these receptors is a human donor with Susac syndrome.

The chain carries TRBV24-1 and TRBJ2-1; D is possibly TRBD1 (6 bases). CDR3 size: 12 residues. Germline lookup yields CDR1 KGHDR and CDR2 SFDVKD. The V end was cut by 5 bases, the J end by 10 bases, with 11 bases between. DNA of the CDR3: TGTGCCACCAGTGCTGAGAGGGGGGAGCAGTTCTTC. Its translation is CATSAERGEQFF.

Here the CDR3 reads CASALGGPREETQYF. As DNA, the CDR3 is TGCGCCAGCGCCTTAGGGGGGCCTCGTGAAGAGACCCAGTACTTC. The V gene is TRBV5-1, the J gene TRBJ2-5; D tentatively fits TRBD1 or TRBD2 (6 bases each). V was trimmed by 7 bases and J by 3 bases, leaving 19 bases between them. The CDR3 runs to 15 residues. The V gene's germline CDR1 is SGHRS and CDR2 YFSETQ.

The V gene is TRBV28, the J gene TRBJ2-7; D may be TRBD2 (6 bases). Trimming shortened V by 1 base and J by 2 bases, and 18 bases separated the two germline ends. The CDR3 loop spans 17 amino acids. The germline CDR1 and CDR2 sequences are MDHEN and SYDVKM. CDR3 bases: TGTGCCAGCAGTTTATATCAGTGGGGGGTCACCCCCTACGAGCAGTACTTC. Its translation is CASSLYQWGVTPYEQYF.

The gene calls are TRBV12-3 or TRBV12-4 and TRBJ1-1; D is unclear. The CDR3 is made up of 14 amino acids. V lost 8 bases, J lost 3 bases, and 16 bases lay in between. The CDR3 spells CASRPDGLDTEAFF. The CDR3 DNA reads TGTGCCAGCCGCCCGGACGGCTTGGACACTGAAGCTTTCTTT.

This chain uses TRBV12-3 or TRBV12-4 with TRBJ2-5; D remains unclear. V was trimmed by 2 bases and J by 4 bases, leaving 5 bases between them. This CDR3 contains 12 residues. This CDR3 reads CASSLYRETQYF. DNA for the CDR3: TGTGCCAGCAGTTTATATCGAGAGACCCAGTACTTC.

The chain uses TRBV6-5 and TRBJ1-2, with D unresolved. The CDR3 loop spans 14 amino acids. Germline CDR1 MNHEY, CDR2 SVGAGI. V was pared by 6 bases and J by 2 bases, with 13 bases between. The DNA of the CDR3 is TGTGCCAGCAGACGGACCCTCAAGAACTATGGCTACACCTTC. Its protein is CASRRTLKNYGYTF.

This chain joins TRBV29-1 and TRBJ2-1; 9 bases fit TRBD2. The V segment lost 4 bases and the J segment 4 bases; nucleotides outside the gene matches: 5. This CDR3 contains 14 residues. Germline assignment: CDR1 SQVTM and CDR2 ANQGSEA. CDR3 sequence reads: CSVATSGAYNEQFF. In DNA form, the CDR3 reads TGCAGCGTTGCGACTAGCGGAGCTTACAATGAGCAGTTCTTC.

J is TRBJ1-1 and V is TRBV5-1, with unresolved D. This CDR3 has 13 amino acids. The V and J ends lost 4 bases and 0 bases respectively, with 7 bases between them. Germline-derived CDR1 and CDR2 are SGHRS and YFSETQ. The CDR3 nucleotides are TGCGCCAGCAGCCACGGGATGAACACTGAAGCTTTCTTT. Amino acids: CASSHGMNTEAFF. The full variable domain, completed using reference TRBV5-1 and TRBJ1-1, is KAGVTQTPRYLIKTRGQQVTLSCSPISGHRSVSWYQQTPGQGLQFLFEYFSETQRNKGNFPGRFSGRQFSNSRSEMNVSTLELGDSALYLCASSHGMNTEAFFGQGTRLTVV.

This rearrangement joins TRBV28 to TRBJ1-3; no clear D gene. The V gene lost 1 base and the J gene lost 2 bases, with 6 bases spanning the gap. The CDR3 contains 14 residues. From germline, CDR1 is MDHEN and CDR2 SYDVKM. CDR3 protein: CASSLSGTGNTIYF. The CDR3 DNA is TGTGCCAGCAGTTTATCTGGTACTGGAAACACCATATATTTT.